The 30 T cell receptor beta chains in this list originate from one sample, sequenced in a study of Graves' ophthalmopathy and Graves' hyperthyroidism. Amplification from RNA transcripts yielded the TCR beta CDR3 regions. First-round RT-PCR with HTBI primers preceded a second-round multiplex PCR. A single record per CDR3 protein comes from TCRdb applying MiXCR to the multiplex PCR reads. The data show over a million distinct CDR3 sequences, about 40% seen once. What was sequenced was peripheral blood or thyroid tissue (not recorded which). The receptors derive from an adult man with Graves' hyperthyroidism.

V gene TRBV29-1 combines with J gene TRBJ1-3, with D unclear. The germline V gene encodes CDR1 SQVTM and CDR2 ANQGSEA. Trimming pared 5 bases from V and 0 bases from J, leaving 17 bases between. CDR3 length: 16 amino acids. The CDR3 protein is CSVSGRGTNSGNTIYF. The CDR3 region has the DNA TGCAGCGTTTCTGGTCGGGGAACGAACTCTGGAAACACCATATATTTT.

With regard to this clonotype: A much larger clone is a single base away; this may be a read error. The CDR3 coding sequence is TGCAGTACTAGGGGACTAGCGATGGAGACCCAGTACTTC. Translated, it gives CSTRGLAMETQYF. The genes are TRBV20-1 and TRBJ2-5; TRBD2 aligns across 10 bases. Germline V CDR1 and CDR2: DFQATT, SNEGSKA (reference sequence). The CDR3 spans 13 residues.

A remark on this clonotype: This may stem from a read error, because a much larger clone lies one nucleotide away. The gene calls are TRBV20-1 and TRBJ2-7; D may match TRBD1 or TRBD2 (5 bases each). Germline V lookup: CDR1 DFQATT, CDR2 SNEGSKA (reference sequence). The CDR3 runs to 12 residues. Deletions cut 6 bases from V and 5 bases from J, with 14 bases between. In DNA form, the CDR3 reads TGCAGTGCAACGAGGGCAGGGAACGAGCAGTACTTC. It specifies CSATRAGNEQYF.

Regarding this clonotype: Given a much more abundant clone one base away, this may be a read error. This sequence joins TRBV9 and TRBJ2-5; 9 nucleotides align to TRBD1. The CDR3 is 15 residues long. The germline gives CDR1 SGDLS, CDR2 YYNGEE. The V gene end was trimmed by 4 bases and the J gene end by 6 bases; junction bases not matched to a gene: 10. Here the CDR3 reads CASSTWTGAGKTQYF. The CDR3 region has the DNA TGTGCCAGCAGCACCTGGACAGGGGCAGGCAAGACCCAGTACTTC.

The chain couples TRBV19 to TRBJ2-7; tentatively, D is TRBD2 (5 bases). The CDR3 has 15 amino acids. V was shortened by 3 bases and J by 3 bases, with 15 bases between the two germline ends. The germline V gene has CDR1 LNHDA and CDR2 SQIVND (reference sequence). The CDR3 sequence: CASSIGETRIYEQYF. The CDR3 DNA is TGTGCCAGTAGTATTGGCGAAACTAGAATCTACGAGCAGTACTTC.

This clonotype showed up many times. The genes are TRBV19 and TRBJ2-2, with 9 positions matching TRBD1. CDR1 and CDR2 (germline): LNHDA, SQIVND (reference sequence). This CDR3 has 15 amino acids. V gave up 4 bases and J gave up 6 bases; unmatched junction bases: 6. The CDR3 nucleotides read TGTGCCAGTAGTAGACCGGGACAGGGATCCGGGGAGCTGTTTTTT. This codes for CASSRPGQGSGELFF.

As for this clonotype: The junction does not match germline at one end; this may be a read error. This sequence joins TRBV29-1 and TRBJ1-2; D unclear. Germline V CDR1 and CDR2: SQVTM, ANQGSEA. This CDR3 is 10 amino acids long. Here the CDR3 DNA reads TGCAGCGTTGAATGGGGTGGCTGCACCTTC. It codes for CSVEWGGCTF.

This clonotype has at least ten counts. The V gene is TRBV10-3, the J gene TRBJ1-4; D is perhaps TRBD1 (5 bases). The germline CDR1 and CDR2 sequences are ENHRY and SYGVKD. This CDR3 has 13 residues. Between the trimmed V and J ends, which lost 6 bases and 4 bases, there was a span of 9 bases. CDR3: CAISQGINEKLFF. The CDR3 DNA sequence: TGTGCCATCAGCCAGGGAATTAATGAAAAACTGTTTTTT.

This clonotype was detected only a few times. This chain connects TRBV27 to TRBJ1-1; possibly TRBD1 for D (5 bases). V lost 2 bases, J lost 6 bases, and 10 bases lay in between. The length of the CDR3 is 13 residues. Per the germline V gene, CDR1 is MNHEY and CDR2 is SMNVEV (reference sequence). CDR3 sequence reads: CASSLTQVSEAFF. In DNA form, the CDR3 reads TGTGCCAGCAGTTTAACACAGGTGTCTGAAGCTTTCTTT.

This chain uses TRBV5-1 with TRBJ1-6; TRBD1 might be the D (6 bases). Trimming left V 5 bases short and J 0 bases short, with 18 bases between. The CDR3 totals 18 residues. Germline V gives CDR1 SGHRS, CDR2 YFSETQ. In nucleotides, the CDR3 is TGCGCCAGCAGTTTACAAACCAGGACAGCCTCCTATAATTCACCCCTCCACTTT. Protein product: CASSLQTRTASYNSPLHF. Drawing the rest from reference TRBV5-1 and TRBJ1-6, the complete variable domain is KAGVTQTPRYLIKTRGQQVTLSCSPISGHRSVSWYQQTPGQGLQFLFEYFSETQRNKGNFPGRFSGRQFSNSRSEMNVSTLELGDSALYLCASSLQTRTASYNSPLHFGNGTRLTVT.

The CDR3 spells CSVEETGGSYEQYF. CDR3 sequence (DNA): TGCAGCGTTGAGGAAACAGGGGGCTCCTACGAGCAGTACTTC. The chain combines TRBV29-1 with TRBJ2-7; 8 bases fit TRBD1. CDR1 is SQVTM, CDR2 ANQGSEA, per germline. After removal of 3 bases from V and 0 bases from J, the junction contained 4 bases not matched to a gene. There are 14 residues in the CDR3.

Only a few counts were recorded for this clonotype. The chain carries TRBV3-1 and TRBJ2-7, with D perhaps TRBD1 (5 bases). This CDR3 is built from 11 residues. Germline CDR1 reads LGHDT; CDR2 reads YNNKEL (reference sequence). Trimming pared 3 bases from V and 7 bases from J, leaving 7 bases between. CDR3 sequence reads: CASSHGAEQYF. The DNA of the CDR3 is TGTGCCAGCAGCCATGGGGCAGAGCAGTACTTC.

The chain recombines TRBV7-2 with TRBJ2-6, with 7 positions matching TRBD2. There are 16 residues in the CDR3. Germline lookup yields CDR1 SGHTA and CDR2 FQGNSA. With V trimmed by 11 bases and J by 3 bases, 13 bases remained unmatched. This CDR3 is CAWGGGSTGGANVLTF. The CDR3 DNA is TGTGCCTGGGGGGGGGGGAGTACAGGTGGGGCCAACGTCCTGACTTTC.

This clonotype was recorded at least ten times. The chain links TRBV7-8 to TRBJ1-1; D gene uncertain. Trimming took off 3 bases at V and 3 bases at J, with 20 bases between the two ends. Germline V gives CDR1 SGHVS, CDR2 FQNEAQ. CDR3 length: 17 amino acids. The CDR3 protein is CASSLPGLGGEYTEAFF. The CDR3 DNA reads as TGTGCCAGCAGCTTGCCCGGGTTGGGCGGTGAATACACTGAAGCTTTCTTT.

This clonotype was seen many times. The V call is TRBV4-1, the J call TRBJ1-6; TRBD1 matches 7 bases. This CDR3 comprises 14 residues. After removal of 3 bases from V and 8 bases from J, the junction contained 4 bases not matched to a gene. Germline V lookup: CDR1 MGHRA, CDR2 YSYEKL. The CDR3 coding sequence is TGCGCCAGCAGCCAGAACAGGGGTGATTCACCCCTCCACTTT. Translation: CASSQNRGDSPLHF.

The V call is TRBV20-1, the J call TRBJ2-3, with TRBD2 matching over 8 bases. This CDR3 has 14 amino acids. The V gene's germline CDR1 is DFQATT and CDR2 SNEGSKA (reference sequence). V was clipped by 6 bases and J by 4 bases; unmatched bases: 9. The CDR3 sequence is CSATPGGAPDTQYF. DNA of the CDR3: TGCAGTGCCACCCCCGGGGGGGCACCAGATACGCAGTATTTT.

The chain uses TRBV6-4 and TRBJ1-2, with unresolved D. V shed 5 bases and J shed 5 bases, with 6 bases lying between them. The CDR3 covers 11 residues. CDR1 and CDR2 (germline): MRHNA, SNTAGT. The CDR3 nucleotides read TGTGCCAGCAGTTGGACTTATGGCTACACCTTC. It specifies CASSWTYGYTF.

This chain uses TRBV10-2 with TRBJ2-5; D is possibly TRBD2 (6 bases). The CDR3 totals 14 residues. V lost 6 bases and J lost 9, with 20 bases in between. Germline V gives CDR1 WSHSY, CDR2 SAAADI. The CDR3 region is CASSVGTAWEAQYF. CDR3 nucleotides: TGCGCCAGCAGCGTCGGGACGGCATGGGAGGCCCAGTACTTC.

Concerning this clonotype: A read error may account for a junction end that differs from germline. CDR3 region: CASSYGSLGETQYF. For the CDR3, the DNA is TGTGCCAGCAGTTACGGCAGTTTGGGGGAGACTCAGTACTTC. The V and J genes are TRBV7-8 and TRBJ2-5; either TRBD1 or TRBD2 may fit D (5 bases each). Germline CDR1 reads SGHVS; CDR2 reads FQNEAQ. The CDR3 consists of 14 residues.

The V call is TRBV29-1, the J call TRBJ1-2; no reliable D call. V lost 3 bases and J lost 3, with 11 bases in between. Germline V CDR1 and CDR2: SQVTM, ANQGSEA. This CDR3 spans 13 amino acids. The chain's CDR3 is CSVEGNSDYGYTF. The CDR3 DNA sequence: TGCAGCGTTGAGGGTAATTCGGACTATGGCTACACCTTC.

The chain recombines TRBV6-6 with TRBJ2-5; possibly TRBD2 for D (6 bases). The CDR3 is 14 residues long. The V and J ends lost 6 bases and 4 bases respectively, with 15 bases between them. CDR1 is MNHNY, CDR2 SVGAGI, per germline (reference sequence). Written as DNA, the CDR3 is TGTGCCAGCAGATTGGCGGGGCCCGCAGAGACCCAGTACTTC. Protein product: CASRLAGPAETQYF.

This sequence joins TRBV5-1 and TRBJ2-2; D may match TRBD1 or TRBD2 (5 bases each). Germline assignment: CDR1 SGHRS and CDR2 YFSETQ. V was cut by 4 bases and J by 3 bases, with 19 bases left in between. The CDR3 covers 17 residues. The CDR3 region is CASSVGSKGRYTGELFF. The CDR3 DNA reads TGCGCCAGCAGCGTGGGCTCCAAGGGGAGATACACCGGGGAGCTGTTTTTT. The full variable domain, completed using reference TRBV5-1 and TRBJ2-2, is KAGVTQTPRYLIKTRGQQVTLSCSPISGHRSVSWYQQTPGQGLQFLFEYFSETQRNKGNFPGRFSGRQFSNSRSEMNVSTLELGDSALYLCASSVGSKGRYTGELFFGEGSRLTVL.

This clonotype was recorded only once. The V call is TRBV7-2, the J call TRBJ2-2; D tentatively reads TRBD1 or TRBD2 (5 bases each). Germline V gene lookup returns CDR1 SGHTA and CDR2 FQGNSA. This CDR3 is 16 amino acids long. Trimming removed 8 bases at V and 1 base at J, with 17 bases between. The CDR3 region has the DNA TGTGCCAGCCGCACTCAGAGGGGAGAGAACACCGGGGAGCTGTTTTTT. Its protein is CASRTQRGENTGELFF.

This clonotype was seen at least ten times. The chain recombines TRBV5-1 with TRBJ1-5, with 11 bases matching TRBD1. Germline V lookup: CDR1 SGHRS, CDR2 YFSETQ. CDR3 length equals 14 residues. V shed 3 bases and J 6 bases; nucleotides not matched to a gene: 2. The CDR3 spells CASSSGQGVQPQHF. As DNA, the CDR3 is TGCGCCAGCAGCTCGGGACAGGGGGTTCAGCCCCAGCATTTT.

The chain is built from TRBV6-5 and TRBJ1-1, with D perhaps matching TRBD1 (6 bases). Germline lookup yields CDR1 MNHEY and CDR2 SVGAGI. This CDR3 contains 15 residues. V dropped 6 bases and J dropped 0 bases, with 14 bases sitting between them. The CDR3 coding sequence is TGTGCCAGCAGCACCCCAGGGGTCATGAACACTGAAGCTTTCTTT. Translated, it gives CASSTPGVMNTEAFF.

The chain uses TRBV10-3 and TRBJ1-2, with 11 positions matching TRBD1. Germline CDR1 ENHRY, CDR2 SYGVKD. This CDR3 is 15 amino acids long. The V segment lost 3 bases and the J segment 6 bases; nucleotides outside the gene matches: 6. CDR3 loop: CAISDWDRGGNGYTF. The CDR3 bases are TGTGCCATCAGTGATTGGGACAGGGGGGGGAATGGCTACACCTTC.

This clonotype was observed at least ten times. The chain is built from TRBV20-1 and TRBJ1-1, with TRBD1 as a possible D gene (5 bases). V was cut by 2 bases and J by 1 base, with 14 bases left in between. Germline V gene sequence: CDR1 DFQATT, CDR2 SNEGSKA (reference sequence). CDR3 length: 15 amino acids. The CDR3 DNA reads TGCAGTGCTAGAACCGTTTCGGGGGGGAACACTGAAGCTTTCTTT. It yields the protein CSARTVSGGNTEAFF.

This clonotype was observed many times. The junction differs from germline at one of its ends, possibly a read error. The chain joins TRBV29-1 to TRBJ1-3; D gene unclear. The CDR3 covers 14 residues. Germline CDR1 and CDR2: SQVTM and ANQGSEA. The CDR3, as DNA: TGCAGCGTAATACGAGAGGCTGGTGGAGACACCATATATTTT. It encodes CSVIREAGGDTIYF.

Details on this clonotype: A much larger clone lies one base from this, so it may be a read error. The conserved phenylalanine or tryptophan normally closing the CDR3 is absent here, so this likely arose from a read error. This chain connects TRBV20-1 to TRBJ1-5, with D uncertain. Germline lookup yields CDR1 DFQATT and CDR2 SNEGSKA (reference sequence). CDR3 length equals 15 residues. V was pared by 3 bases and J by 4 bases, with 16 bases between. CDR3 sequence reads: CSASSVTIRNQPQHL. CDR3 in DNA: TGCAGTGCTAGTTCGGTCACGATACGGAATCAGCCCCAGCATCTT.

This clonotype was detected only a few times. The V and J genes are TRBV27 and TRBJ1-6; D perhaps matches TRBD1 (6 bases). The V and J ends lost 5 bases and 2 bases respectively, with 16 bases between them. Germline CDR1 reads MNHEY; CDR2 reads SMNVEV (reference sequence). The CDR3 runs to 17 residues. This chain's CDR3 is CASSARTAGPYNSPLHF. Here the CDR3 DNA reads TGTGCCAGCAGTGCAAGGACAGCCGGACCCTATAATTCACCCCTCCACTTT.